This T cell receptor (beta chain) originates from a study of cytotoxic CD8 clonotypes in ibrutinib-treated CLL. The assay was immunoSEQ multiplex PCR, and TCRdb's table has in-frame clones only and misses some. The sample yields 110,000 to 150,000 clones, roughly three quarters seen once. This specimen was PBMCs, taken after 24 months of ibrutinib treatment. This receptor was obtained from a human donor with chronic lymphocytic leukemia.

The CDR3 loop is CASSVGAGQETQYF. The DNA of the CDR3 is TGCGCCAGCAGTGTAGGGGCAGGCCAAGAGACCCAGTACTTC. The chain combines TRBV5-1 with TRBJ2-5; a weak D match, TRBD1 (5 bases). V was cut by 5 bases and J by 1 base, with 12 bases left in between. Germline CDR1 is SGHRS and CDR2 is YFSETQ. This CDR3 spans 14 amino acids.